Presented here are 21 T cell receptor beta chains from one specimen sequenced in a study of Ad26.COV2.S vaccination and SARS-CoV-2 variants. Treatment defined: roughly 18 received Ad26.COV2.S at low or high dose, single or two shots; 5 received placebo; per-sample allocation not given. Samples came from day 63 after the first vaccine or placebo injection. Libraries were prepared by immunoSEQ multiplex PCR; TCRdb keeps only in-frame clonotypes and omits some of them. Of over 400,000 clones in the sample, around 90% were seen once. The sequencing used peripheral blood, collected in a trial of Ad26.COV2.S vaccine versus placebo. Receptor source: a person aged 18-65 years who received the Ad26.COV2.S COVID-19 vaccine or a placebo.

The chain carries TRBV9 and TRBJ2-5; 7 bases align to TRBD1. Per the germline V gene, CDR1 is SGDLS and CDR2 is YYNGEE. The CDR3 runs to 14 residues. The V segment lost 0 bases and the J segment 5 bases; nucleotides outside the gene matches: 4. The CDR3, as DNA: TGTGCCAGCAGCGTAGTACAGGGGAGCGAGACCCAGTACTTC. Translation: CASSVVQGSETQYF.

The chain employs TRBV6-2 or TRBV6-3 and TRBJ2-1; 14 bases match TRBD2. The CDR3 is 19 amino acids. Germline V gives CDR1 MNHEY, CDR2 SVGEGT. Trimming took 6 bases from V and 1 from J; bases not matched to a gene: 11. The CDR3 reads CASRPTGTSGRGSYNEQFF. The CDR3, as DNA: TGTGCCAGCAGACCTACCGGGACTAGCGGGAGAGGGTCCTACAATGAGCAGTTCTTC.

This clone was recorded only once. The chain links TRBV7-2 to TRBJ2-3; perhaps TRBD2 as D (6 bases). With 1 base removed from V and 6 bases from J, the gap between germline ends came to 17 bases. This CDR3 region has 16 residues. In germline, CDR1 is SGHTA, CDR2 FQGNSA. The CDR3 DNA is TGTGCCAGCAGCTTAGAAGTTCTGGCGGGAAGGGATACGCAGTATTTT. It yields the protein CASSLEVLAGRDTQYF.

The chain carries TRBV27 and TRBJ2-7, with TRBD1 matching 7 bases. J was trimmed by 6 bases and V by 4 bases; bases with no gene match: 3. CDR1 and CDR2 from the germline V gene are MNHEY and SMNVEV (reference sequence). The CDR3 totals 12 residues. The CDR3 coding sequence is TGTGCCAGCAGTTCGGCAGGGGGCGAGCAGTACTTC. Translation gives CASSSAGGEQYF.

The table lists this clone with a few counts. The chain recombines TRBV19 with TRBJ1-1; no clear D. The germline V and J ends were trimmed by 1 base and 0 bases, with 9 bases remaining between them. Germline V gene sequence: CDR1 LNHDA, CDR2 SQIVND (reference sequence). The CDR3 spans 15 residues. Here the CDR3 reads CASSIAEVVNTEAFF. The CDR3 DNA reads as TGTGCCAGTAGTATAGCCGAAGTGGTGAACACTGAAGCTTTCTTT.

The rearrangement links TRBV15 to TRBJ1-6, with D hard to call. Per germline, CDR1 LNHNV and CDR2 YYDKDF (reference sequence). This CDR3 has 13 residues. V was pared by 1 base and J by 7 bases, with 5 bases between. CDR3 in DNA: TGTGCCACCAGCAGAGGGCGGAATTCACCCCTCCACTTT. Its translation is CATSRGRNSPLHF.

This clone came up once. The chain joins TRBV9 to TRBJ2-1; 10 bases align to TRBD1. Germline-derived CDR1 and CDR2 are SGDLS and YYNGEE. Trimming removed 3 bases from V and 5 bases from J; junction bases left unmatched: 8. The CDR3 runs to 16 residues. CDR3 bases: TGTGCCAGCAGCGACTCCCCGGACAGGGGGGACAATGAGCAGTTCTTC. This sequence encodes CASSDSPDRGDNEQFF. Full variable domain (remainder filled in from reference TRBV9 and TRBJ2-1): DSGVTQTPKHLITATGQRVTLRCSPRSGDLSVYWYQQSLDQGLQFLIQYYNGEERAKGNILERFSAQQFPDLHSELNLSSLELGDSALYFCASSDSPDRGDNEQFFGPGTRLTVL.

CDR3 sequence: CSDRTGRDTEAFF. The CDR3 bases are TGCAGCGACCGGACAGGAAGGGACACTGAAGCTTTCTTT. V usage is TRBV29-1 and J usage is TRBJ1-1; 7 nucleotides agree with TRBD1. CDR1 and CDR2 (germline): SQVTM, ANQGSEA. J gave up 3 bases and V 7 bases, and 8 bases lay outside the gene matches. The CDR3 runs 13 residues.

The chain combines TRBV6-5 with TRBJ1-2, with 7 bases identical to TRBD1. This CDR3 contains 12 residues. J gave up 8 bases and V 6 bases, and 6 bases lay outside the gene matches. The germline V gene encodes CDR1 MNHEY and CDR2 SVGAGI. The CDR3 sequence is CASSARGEGYTF. For the CDR3, the DNA is TGTGCCAGCAGCGCCAGGGGGGAGGGCTACACCTTC.

The CDR3: CASSPDRGRDNEQFF. CDR3 bases: TGTGCCAGCAGCCCAGACAGGGGACGCGACAATGAGCAGTTCTTC. V is TRBV7-2 and J is TRBJ2-1, with 8 bases lining up with TRBD1. The germline V gene encodes CDR1 SGHTA and CDR2 FQGNSA. This CDR3 is built from 15 residues. The J segment lost 5 bases and the V segment lost 5 bases, leaving 8 bases of the junction unmatched.

The chain has TRBV3-1 (or the pseudogene TRBV3-2) and TRBJ2-2, with 7 bases that match TRBD1. CDR3 length: 13 residues. V trimming: 2 bases; J trimming: 6 bases; junction bases outside the gene matches: 0. In germline, CDR1 is LGHDT, CDR2 YNNKEL (reference sequence). CDR3 sequence: CASSQQGAGELFF. DNA of the CDR3: TGTGCCAGCAGCCAACAGGGGGCCGGGGAGCTGTTTTTT.

J is TRBJ1-1 and V is TRBV30, with D perhaps TRBD1 (5 bases). V was shortened by 6 bases and J by 3 bases, with 26 bases between the two germline ends. This CDR3 is built from 17 residues. Germline CDR1 GTSNPN, CDR2 SVGIG (reference sequence). DNA of the CDR3: TGTGCCTGCAATTTTCCGGGCGGGGGGTTTAGGGACACTGAAGCTTTCTTT. Translation: CACNFPGGGFRDTEAFF.

The chain carries TRBV29-1 and TRBJ1-2; the match to TRBD1 covers 7 bases. The length of the CDR3 is 11 residues. Trimming took 3 bases from V and 6 from J; bases not matched to a gene: 1. CDR1 and CDR2 (germline): SQVTM, ANQGSEA. The CDR3 protein is CSVEDRHGYTF. For the CDR3, the DNA is TGCAGCGTTGAGGACAGGCATGGCTACACCTTC. The complete variable domain, with remaining parts taken from reference TRBV29-1 and TRBJ1-2, reads SAVISQKPSRDICQRGTSLTIQCQVDSQVTMMFWYRQQPGQSLTLIATANQGSEATYESGFVIDKFPISRPNLTFSTLTVSNMSPEDSSIYLCSVEDRHGYTFGSGTRLTVV.

The V call is TRBV10-3, the J call TRBJ2-1; TRBD2 matches 9 bases. J lost 8 bases, V lost 5 bases, and 13 bases had no gene match. The CDR3 sequence is 16 residues long. The germline V gene encodes CDR1 ENHRY and CDR2 SYGVKD. The CDR3 DNA sequence: TGTGCCATCAGTAGGTTAGCGGGAGCCATAGCGGATGAGCAGTTCTTC. It is translated as CAISRLAGAIADEQFF.

This clone was counted only a few times. The chain combines TRBV19 with TRBJ1-1, with a possible D match to TRBD1 (6 bases). CDR1 is LNHDA, CDR2 SQIVND, per germline (reference sequence). V lost 6 bases to trimming and J lost 1 base, with 21 bases between them. CDR3 length equals 17 residues. CDR3 in amino acids: CASRAQGAGAPNTEAFF. The CDR3 nucleotides are TGTGCCAGTAGAGCACAGGGAGCGGGAGCCCCGAACACTGAAGCTTTCTTT.

This chain links TRBV24-1 with TRBJ1-2; D gene uncertain. Germline V gives CDR1 KGHDR, CDR2 SFDVKD. The CDR3 spans 14 residues. V was pared by 3 bases and J by 3 bases, with 10 bases between. This CDR3 is CATSDRVRDYGYTF. The CDR3 DNA follows: TGTGCCACCAGTGATAGGGTAAGAGACTATGGCTACACCTTC.

The rearrangement links TRBV6-4 to TRBJ1-5; TRBD1 matches 10 bases. Looked up from germline, CDR1 is MRHNA and CDR2 is SNTAGT. Unmatched junction bases numbered 11, after V lost 0 bases and J lost 0 bases. This CDR3 contains 20 residues. DNA for the CDR3: TGTGCCAGCAGTGACTCTCCCGGACAGGGGGTTCGGTATAGCAATCAGCCCCAGCATTTT. Translation: CASSDSPGQGVRYSNQPQHF.

The chain combines TRBV11-2 with TRBJ2-5, with D possibly being TRBD1 (6 bases). With 1 base removed from V and 3 bases from J, the gap between germline ends came to 12 bases. The germline V gene has CDR1 SGHAT and CDR2 FQNNGV. This CDR3 is built from 15 residues. CDR3 in DNA: TGTGCCAGCAGCTTAGCAGACAGGAACGAAGAGACCCAGTACTTC. Its translation: CASSLADRNEETQYF.

This chain joins TRBV10-3 and TRBJ2-1; 10 nucleotides agree with TRBD2. The CDR3 spans 14 residues. Germline CDR1 reads ENHRY; CDR2 reads SYGVKD. With 6 bases clipped from V and 8 bases from J, the junction kept 7 bases outside the gene matches. The CDR3, as DNA: TGTGCCATCAGATCTAGCGGGAGAATCCATGAGCAGTTCTTC. It translates to CAIRSSGRIHEQFF.

The CDR3 DNA reads TGTGCCAGCAGTTTAAGAGGGGGCGGGTATGGCTACACCTTC. As protein: CASSLRGGGYGYTF. The chain employs TRBV27 and TRBJ1-2, with TRBD1 matching 7 bases. The CDR3 covers 14 residues. The J segment lost 5 bases and the V segment lost 2 bases, leaving 5 bases of the junction unmatched. Germline lookup yields CDR1 MNHEY and CDR2 SMNVEV (reference sequence).

The sample holds many counts of this clone. The V gene is TRBV15, the J gene TRBJ2-1, with D possibly TRBD1 on 5 matching bases. Germline CDR1 LNHNV, CDR2 YYDKDF (reference sequence). This CDR3 is 14 amino acids long. V lost 0 bases, J lost 10 bases, and 13 bases lay in between. The chain's CDR3 is CATSRDRGRVEQFF. The CDR3 coding sequence is TGTGCCACCAGCAGAGATAGGGGCAGGGTGGAGCAGTTCTTC. The complete variable domain, with remaining parts taken from reference TRBV15 and TRBJ2-1, reads DAMVIQNPRYQVTQFGKPVTLSCSQTLNHNVMYWYQQKSSQAPKLLFHYYDKDFNNEADTPDNFQSRRPNTSFCFLDIRSPGLGDTAMYLCATSRDRGRVEQFFGPGTRLTVL.